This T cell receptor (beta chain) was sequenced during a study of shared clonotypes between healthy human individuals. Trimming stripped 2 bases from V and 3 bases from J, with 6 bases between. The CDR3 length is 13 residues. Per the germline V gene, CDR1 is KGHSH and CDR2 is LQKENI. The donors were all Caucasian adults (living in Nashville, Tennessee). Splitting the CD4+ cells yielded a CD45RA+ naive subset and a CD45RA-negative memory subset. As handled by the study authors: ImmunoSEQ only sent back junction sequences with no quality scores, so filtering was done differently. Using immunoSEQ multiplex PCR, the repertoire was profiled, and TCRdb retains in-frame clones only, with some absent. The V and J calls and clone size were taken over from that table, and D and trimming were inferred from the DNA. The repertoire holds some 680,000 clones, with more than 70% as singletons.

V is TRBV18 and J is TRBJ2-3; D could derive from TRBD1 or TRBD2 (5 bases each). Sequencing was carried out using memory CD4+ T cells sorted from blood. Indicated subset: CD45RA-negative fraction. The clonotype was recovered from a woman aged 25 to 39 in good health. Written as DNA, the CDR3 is TGTGCCAGCTCACCAGGGGGAACAGATACGCAGTATTTT. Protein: CASSPGGTDTQYF. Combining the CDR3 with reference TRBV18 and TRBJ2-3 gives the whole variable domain NAGVMQNPRHLVRRRGQEARLRCSPMKGHSHVYWYRQLPEEGLKFMVYLQKENIIDESGMPKERFSAEFPKEGPSILRIQQVVRGDSAAYFCASSPGGTDTQYFGPGTRLTVL.